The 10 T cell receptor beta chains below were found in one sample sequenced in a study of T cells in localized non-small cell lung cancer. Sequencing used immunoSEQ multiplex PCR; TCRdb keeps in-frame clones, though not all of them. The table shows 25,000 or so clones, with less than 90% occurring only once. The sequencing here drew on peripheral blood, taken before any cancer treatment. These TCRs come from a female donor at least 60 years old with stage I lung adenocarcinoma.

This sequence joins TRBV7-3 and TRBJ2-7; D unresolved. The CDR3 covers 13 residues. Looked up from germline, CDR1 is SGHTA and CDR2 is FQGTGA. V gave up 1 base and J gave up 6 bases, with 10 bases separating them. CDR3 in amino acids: CASSLMASTEQYF. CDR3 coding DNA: TGTGCCAGCAGCTTAATGGCTTCAACCGAGCAGTACTTC.

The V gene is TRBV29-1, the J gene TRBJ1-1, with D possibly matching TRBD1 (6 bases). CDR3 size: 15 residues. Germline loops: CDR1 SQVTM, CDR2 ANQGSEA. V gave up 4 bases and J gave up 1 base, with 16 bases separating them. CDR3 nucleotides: TGCAGCGTTGGTCCCCCGGGAGGGGGGAACACTGAAGCTTTCTTT. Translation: CSVGPPGGGNTEAFF.

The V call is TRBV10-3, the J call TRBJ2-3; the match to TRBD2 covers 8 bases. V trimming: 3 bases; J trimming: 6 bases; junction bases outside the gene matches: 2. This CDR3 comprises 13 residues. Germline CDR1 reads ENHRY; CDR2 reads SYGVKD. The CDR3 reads CAISDGLADTQYF. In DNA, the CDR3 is TGTGCCATCAGTGATGGACTAGCTGATACGCAGTATTTT.

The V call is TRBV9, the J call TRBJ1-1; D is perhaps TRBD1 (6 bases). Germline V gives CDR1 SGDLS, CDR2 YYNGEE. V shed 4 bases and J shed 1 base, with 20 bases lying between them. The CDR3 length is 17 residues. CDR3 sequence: CASSPRRGGRANTEAFF. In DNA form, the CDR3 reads TGTGCCAGCAGCCCTCGGCGGGGGGGCAGGGCGAACACTGAAGCTTTCTTT.

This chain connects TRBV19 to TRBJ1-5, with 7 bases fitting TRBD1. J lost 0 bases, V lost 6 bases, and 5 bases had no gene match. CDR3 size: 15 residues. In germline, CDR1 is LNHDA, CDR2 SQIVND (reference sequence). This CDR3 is CASRIGTASNQPQHF. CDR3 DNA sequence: TGTGCCAGTAGGATCGGGACAGCTAGCAATCAGCCCCAGCATTTT.

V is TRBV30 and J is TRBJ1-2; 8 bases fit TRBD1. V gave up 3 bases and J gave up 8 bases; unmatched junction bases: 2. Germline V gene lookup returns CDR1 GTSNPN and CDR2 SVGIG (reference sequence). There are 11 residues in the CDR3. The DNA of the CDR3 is TGTGCCTGGAGACAGGGGGACGGCTACACCTTC. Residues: CAWRQGDGYTF.

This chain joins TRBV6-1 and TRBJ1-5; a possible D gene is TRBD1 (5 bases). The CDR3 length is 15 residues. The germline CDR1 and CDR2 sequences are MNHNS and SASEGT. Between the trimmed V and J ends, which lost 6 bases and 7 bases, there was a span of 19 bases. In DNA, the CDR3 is TGTGCCAGCAGCGAACTTCAGGCGTCAGGGCAGCCCCAGCATTTT. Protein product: CASSELQASGQPQHF.

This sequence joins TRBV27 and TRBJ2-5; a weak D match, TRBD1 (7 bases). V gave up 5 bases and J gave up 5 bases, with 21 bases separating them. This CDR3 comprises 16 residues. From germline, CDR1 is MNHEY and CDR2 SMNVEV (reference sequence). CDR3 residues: CASSTRRAGGLETQYF. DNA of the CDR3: TGTGCCAGCAGTACCCGTCGGGCAGGGGGACTGGAGACCCAGTACTTC.

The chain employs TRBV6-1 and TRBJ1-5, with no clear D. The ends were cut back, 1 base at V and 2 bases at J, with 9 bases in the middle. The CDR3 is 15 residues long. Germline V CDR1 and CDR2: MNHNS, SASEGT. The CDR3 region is CASSEVRARNQPQHF. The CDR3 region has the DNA TGTGCCAGCAGTGAAGTTAGGGCCCGCAATCAGCCCCAGCATTTT.

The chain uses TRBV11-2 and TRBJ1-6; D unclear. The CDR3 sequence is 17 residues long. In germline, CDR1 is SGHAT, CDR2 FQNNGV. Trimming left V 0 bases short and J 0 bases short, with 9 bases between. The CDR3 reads CASSLDPLPSYNSPLHF. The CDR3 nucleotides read TGTGCCAGCAGCTTAGATCCTCTGCCCTCCTATAATTCACCCCTCCACTTT.